Following are 26 T cell receptor beta chains from one sample sequenced in a study of early T cells in non-severe SARS-CoV-2 infection (dated by TCRdb to the early 2020s). The library was generated by 5' RACE. The instrument given in TCRdb is NextSeq 500. TCRdb's own reprocessing of the public reads used fastp at Q25 and MiXCR and kept productive beta chains. Here each entry gathers all rows of one CDR3 protein and keeps the most common genes and DNA. This sample comprises tens of thousands of distinct CDR3 sequences, just under 9% of them detected only once. The ten largest clones capture approximately 15% of the sample. Sequenced input: whole blood. The receptors here all came from an adult who was a healthcare worker with PCR-confirmed SARS-CoV-2 infection or an uninfected control (not recorded which).

The table lists this clonotype with a few counts. At one end, the junction sequence differs from germline, possibly due to a read error. The gene calls are TRBV3-1 and TRBJ1-2; 8 bases fit TRBD1. Germline lookup yields CDR1 LGHDT and CDR2 YNNKEL (reference sequence). The CDR3 loop spans 12 amino acids. The CDR3 spells CASSQADRETNF. In DNA form, the CDR3 reads TGTGCCAGCAGCCAAGCGGACAGGGAGACGAACTTC.

This clonotype has at least ten counts. V is TRBV5-1 and J is TRBJ1-2; weak D call: TRBD1 (5 bases). The ends were cut back, 3 bases at V and 0 bases at J, with 12 bases in the middle. This CDR3 contains 15 residues. Germline-derived CDR1 and CDR2 are SGHRS and YFSETQ. The CDR3 region has the DNA TGCGCCAGCAGCTACACAGGAATAGCTAACTATGGCTACACCTTC. The encoded protein is CASSYTGIANYGYTF.

This clonotype has at least ten counts. The rearrangement links TRBV4-3 to TRBJ1-1; the D is unclear. CDR1 LGHNA and CDR2 YSLEER come from the germline V gene. V was shortened by 4 bases and J by 3 bases, with 18 bases between the two germline ends. CDR3 size: 16 residues. The CDR3 is CASSRSKAEAHTEAFF. CDR3 nucleotide sequence: TGCGCCAGCAGCCGATCAAAGGCAGAGGCACACACTGAAGCTTTCTTT.

This clonotype was observed at least ten times. The chain uses TRBV7-3 and TRBJ2-7; D remains ambiguous. Germline values: CDR1 SGHTA, CDR2 FQGTGA. The CDR3 extends over 15 amino acids. V lost 0 bases to trimming and J lost 2 bases, with 11 bases between them. As DNA, the CDR3 is TGTGCCAGCAGCTTAACGGGCGGCACAACCTACGAGCAGTACTTC. Its protein product is CASSLTGGTTYEQYF.

This clonotype was recorded a few times. The J gene is TRBJ1-1, the V gene TRBV4-1; D might be TRBD1 (5 bases). This CDR3 comprises 15 residues. V shed 4 bases and J shed 1 base, with 13 bases lying between them. Per the germline V gene, CDR1 is MGHRA and CDR2 is YSYEKL. The CDR3, as DNA: TGCGCCAGCAGCCTTCGCGCAACAGGGAACACTGAAGCTTTCTTT. Its protein product is CASSLRATGNTEAFF.

This clonotype was recorded at least ten times. V gene TRBV28 combines with J gene TRBJ2-2, with TRBD1 matching over 8 bases. Unmatched junction bases numbered 6, after V lost 5 bases and J lost 1 base. The CDR3 has 16 amino acids. CDR1 is MDHEN and CDR2 is SYDVKM in the germline V gene. The CDR3 spells CASSAWTGLNTGELFF. The DNA of the CDR3 is TGTGCCAGCAGTGCCTGGACAGGGTTGAACACCGGGGAGCTGTTTTTT. The full variable domain, completed using reference TRBV28 and TRBJ2-2, is DVKVTQSSRYLVKRTGEKVFLECVQDMDHENMFWYRQDPGLGLRLIYFSYDVKMKEKGDIPEGYSVSREKKERFSLILESASTNQTSMYLCASSAWTGLNTGELFFGEGSRLTVL.

The chain is built from TRBV7-2 and TRBJ1-5; the D gene is possibly TRBD1 (6 bases). V shed 1 base and J shed 4 bases, with 11 bases lying between them. Per the germline V gene, CDR1 is SGHTA and CDR2 is FQGNSA. The CDR3 length is 15 residues. This CDR3 reads CASSLEGGANQPQHF. DNA of the CDR3: TGTGCCAGCAGCTTAGAAGGGGGGGCTAATCAGCCCCAGCATTTT.

CDR3 DNA sequence: TGTGCCTGGAGTAGGGGACTAGCCGACGAGCAGTTCTTC. Residues: CAWSRGLADEQFF. The chain has TRBV30 and TRBJ2-1, with TRBD2 matching over 9 bases. This CDR3 is 13 amino acids long. Germline V CDR1 and CDR2: GTSNPN, SVGIG (reference sequence). The V segment lost 2 bases and the J segment 10 bases; nucleotides outside the gene matches: 6.

Ten or more counts support this clonotype. This chain uses TRBV28 with TRBJ2-7, with 11 bases identical to TRBD1. The J segment lost 6 bases and the V segment lost 8 bases, leaving 12 bases of the junction unmatched. Germline V gene lookup returns CDR1 MDHEN and CDR2 SYDVKM. The CDR3 contains 15 residues. As DNA, the CDR3 is TGTGCCAGCGAGGGAGCTGGGGGACAGGGGGGCGAGCAGTACTTC. Translation gives CASEGAGGQGGEQYF.

There are many counts of this clonotype. The V gene is TRBV19, the J gene TRBJ2-7; weak D call: TRBD1 (5 bases). The CDR3 covers 14 residues. V lost 1 base to trimming and J lost 5 bases, with 12 bases between them. Germline-derived CDR1 and CDR2 are LNHDA and SQIVND (reference sequence). The CDR3 loop is CASSIGAGRNEQYF. DNA of the CDR3: TGTGCCAGTAGTATAGGCGCAGGGCGAAACGAGCAGTACTTC.

In this sample, this clonotype turned up many times. The chain joins TRBV28 to TRBJ2-2; TRBD1 is a possible D gene (6 bases). This CDR3 contains 13 residues. Germline CDR1 MDHEN, CDR2 SYDVKM. The ends were cut back, 6 bases at V and 4 bases at J, with 9 bases in the middle. The CDR3 DNA sequence: TGTGCCAGCAGGGGGGCAGGCACCGGGGAGCTGTTTTTT. Amino acid sequence: CASRGAGTGELFF. Full variable domain (remainder filled in from reference TRBV28 and TRBJ2-2): DVKVTQSSRYLVKRTGEKVFLECVQDMDHENMFWYRQDPGLGLRLIYFSYDVKMKEKGDIPEGYSVSREKKERFSLILESASTNQTSMYLCASRGAGTGELFFGEGSRLTVL.

The chain employs TRBV7-8 and TRBJ2-4, with a possible D match to TRBD1 (6 bases). The V gene lost 0 bases and the J gene lost 8 bases, with 11 bases spanning the gap. This CDR3 has 14 amino acids. Germline V lookup: CDR1 SGHVS, CDR2 FQNEAQ. The CDR3 sequence: CASSLAGAGDIQYF. The DNA of the CDR3 is TGTGCCAGCAGCTTAGCGGGGGCCGGGGACATTCAGTACTTC.

This clonotype was observed many times. The chain combines TRBV5-4 with TRBJ2-1, with 7 bases fitting TRBD2. V gave up 4 bases and J gave up 4 bases; unmatched junction bases: 8. CDR1 is SGHNT and CDR2 is YYREEE in the germline V gene (reference sequence). The CDR3 length is 15 residues. The CDR3: CASSPSGIGYNEQFF. CDR3 nucleotide sequence: TGTGCCAGCAGCCCGAGCGGGATAGGGTACAATGAGCAGTTCTTC.

This clonotype was counted many times. V usage is TRBV28 and J usage is TRBJ1-5; 7 nucleotides match TRBD1. The junction had 8 bases not matched to a gene; V was cut back by 2 bases and J by 4 bases. The CDR3 covers 16 residues. Germline assignment: CDR1 MDHEN and CDR2 SYDVKM. The CDR3 loop reads CASSLARGRVNQPQHF. CDR3 nucleotide sequence: TGTGCCAGCAGTTTAGCGAGGGGGCGGGTTAATCAGCCCCAGCATTTT.

This clonotype has just a few counts. The chain is built from TRBV2 and TRBJ1-5; TRBD1 agrees at 7 bases. With V trimmed by 6 bases and J by 4 bases, 6 bases remained unmatched. The CDR3 runs to 14 residues. Germline V gene lookup returns CDR1 SNHLY and CDR2 FYNNEI. This CDR3 is CASRGDSGNQPQHF. The CDR3, as DNA: TGTGCCAGCAGGGGGGACAGCGGGAATCAGCCCCAGCATTTT.

There are a few counts of this clonotype. The chain uses TRBV6-1 and TRBJ1-5; no reliable D call. The CDR3 is 15 residues long. Trimming stripped 2 bases from V and 0 bases from J, with 8 bases between. Germline V gene data show CDR1 as MNHNS and CDR2 as SASEGT. This CDR3 reads CASSEWQNSNQPQHF. For the CDR3, the DNA is TGTGCCAGCAGTGAATGGCAGAATAGCAATCAGCCCCAGCATTTT.

In its sample, this clonotype was seen many times. The chain links TRBV4-3 to TRBJ2-7; D is possibly TRBD2 (5 bases). V was trimmed by 4 bases and J by 1 base, leaving 11 bases between them. Per germline, CDR1 LGHNA and CDR2 YSLEER. This CDR3 is 14 amino acids long. CDR3 in amino acids: CASSRLISSYEQYF. In DNA form, the CDR3 reads TGCGCCAGCAGCCGACTAATCAGTTCCTACGAGCAGTACTTC.

The CDR3 spells CASSQDLGGGASGTFSYNEQFF. CDR3 nucleotide sequence: TGCGCCAGCAGCCAAGATTTGGGCGGGGGTGCTAGCGGGACATTTTCCTACAATGAGCAGTTCTTC. The chain combines TRBV4-3 with TRBJ2-1; TRBD2 agrees at 9 bases. V trimming: 0 bases; J trimming: 1 base; junction bases outside the gene matches: 19. The CDR3 runs 22 residues. The germline V gene has CDR1 LGHNA and CDR2 YSLEER.

This clonotype occurred many times. The chain links TRBV7-9 to TRBJ2-7; D tentatively fits TRBD1 or TRBD2 (5 bases each). CDR3 length: 13 amino acids. V was pared by 5 bases and J by 5 bases, with 13 bases between. Germline-derived CDR1 and CDR2 are SEHNR and FQNEAQ (reference sequence). CDR3 amino acids: CASSPTGADEQYF. As DNA, the CDR3 is TGTGCCAGCAGCCCTACAGGAGCGGACGAGCAGTACTTC.

V is TRBV7-9 and J is TRBJ2-3; D unresolved. From germline, CDR1 is SEHNR and CDR2 FQNEAQ (reference sequence). The CDR3 consists of 14 residues. Trimming removed 2 bases from V and 0 bases from J, with 6 bases in between. CDR3 sequence (DNA): TGTGCCAGCAGCTTAAGTGGGAGCACAGATACGCAGTATTTT. Encoded protein: CASSLSGSTDTQYF.

This chain links TRBV12-3 or TRBV12-4 with TRBJ2-7; 9 bases line up with TRBD1. The CDR3 spans 16 residues. Losses at the gene ends were 5 bases for V and 6 bases for J; bases not matched to a gene: 14. The CDR3 is CASSGRDRAPGGEQYF. The CDR3, as DNA: TGTGCCAGCAGTGGACGGGACAGGGCCCCGGGAGGCGAGCAGTACTTC.

This clonotype was recorded many times. V and J are TRBV6-2 or TRBV6-3 and TRBJ1-1, with 7 bases that match TRBD1. V dropped 4 bases and J dropped 0; count of bases not matched to a gene: 8. The CDR3 spans 16 residues. Germline V gene lookup returns CDR1 MNHEY and CDR2 SVGEGT. The CDR3 DNA reads as TGTGCCAGCAGTTCAACAGGGGTTCTCATGAACACTGAAGCTTTCTTT. The encoded protein is CASSSTGVLMNTEAFF.

This clonotype was found a few times. The chain carries TRBV4-1 and TRBJ2-3; D not resolved. V lost 0 bases to trimming and J lost 2 bases, with 18 bases between them. The CDR3 spans 18 residues. CDR1 and CDR2 from the germline V gene are MGHRA and YSYEKL. This chain's CDR3 is CASSQDDGRPTLTDTQYF. CDR3 nucleotides: TGCGCCAGCAGCCAAGATGACGGCCGCCCGACCCTCACAGATACGCAGTATTTT.

The chain combines TRBV6-2 or TRBV6-3 with TRBJ2-5; D is unclear. The CDR3 has 14 residues. V lost 5 bases to trimming and J lost 5 bases, with 15 bases between them. CDR1 and CDR2 from the germline V gene are MNHEY and SVGEGT. The CDR3 nucleotides are TGTGCCAGCAGTCCCAATGGTTTCGGGGAGACCCAGTACTTC. Amino acids: CASSPNGFGETQYF.

This clonotype was observed many times. The J gene is TRBJ1-3, the V gene TRBV5-1; maybe TRBD1 (6 bases). Germline V gene data show CDR1 as SGHRS and CDR2 as YFSETQ. The CDR3 totals 13 residues. V was pared by 4 bases and J by 8 bases, with 13 bases between. This chain's CDR3 is CASSVQGGDTIYF. CDR3 DNA: TGCGCCAGCAGCGTACAGGGCGGAGACACCATATATTTT.

This clonotype was seen at least ten times. V and J are TRBV29-1 and TRBJ2-1, with TRBD1 matching 8 bases. The CDR3 spans 14 residues. V lost 6 bases to trimming and J lost 7 bases; unmatched junction nucleotides: 11. From germline, CDR1 is SQVTM and CDR2 ANQGSEA. The CDR3 sequence: CSVWTGRMRNEQFF. CDR3 nucleotide sequence: TGCAGCGTGTGGACAGGGAGAATGAGGAATGAGCAGTTCTTC.